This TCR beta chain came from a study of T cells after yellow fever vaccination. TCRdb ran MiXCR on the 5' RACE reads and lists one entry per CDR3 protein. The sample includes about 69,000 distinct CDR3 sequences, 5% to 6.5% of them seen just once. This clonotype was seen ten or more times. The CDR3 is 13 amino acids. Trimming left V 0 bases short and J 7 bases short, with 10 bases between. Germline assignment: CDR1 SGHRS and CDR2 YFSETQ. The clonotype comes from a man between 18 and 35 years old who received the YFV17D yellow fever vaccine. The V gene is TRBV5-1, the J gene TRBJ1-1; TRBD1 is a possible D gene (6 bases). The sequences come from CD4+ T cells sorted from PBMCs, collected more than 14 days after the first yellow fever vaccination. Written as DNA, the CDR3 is TGCGCCAGCAGCTTGGCACAGGGAGGTGAAGCTTTCTTT. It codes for CASSLAQGGEAFF.